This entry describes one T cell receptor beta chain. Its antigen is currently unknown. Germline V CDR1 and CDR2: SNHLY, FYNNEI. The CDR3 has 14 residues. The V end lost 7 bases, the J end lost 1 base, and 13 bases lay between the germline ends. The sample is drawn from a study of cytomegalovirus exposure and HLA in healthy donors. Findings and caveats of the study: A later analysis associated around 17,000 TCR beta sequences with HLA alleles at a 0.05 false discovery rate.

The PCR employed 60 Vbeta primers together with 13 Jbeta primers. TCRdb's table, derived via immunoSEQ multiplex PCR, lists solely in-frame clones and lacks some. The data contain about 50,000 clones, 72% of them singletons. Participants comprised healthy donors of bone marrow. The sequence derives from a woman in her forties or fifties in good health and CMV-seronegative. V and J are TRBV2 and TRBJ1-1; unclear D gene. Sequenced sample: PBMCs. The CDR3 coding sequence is TGTGCCAGCACCGACCAACGGGGGAACACTGAAGCTTTCTTT. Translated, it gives CASTDQRGNTEAFF.